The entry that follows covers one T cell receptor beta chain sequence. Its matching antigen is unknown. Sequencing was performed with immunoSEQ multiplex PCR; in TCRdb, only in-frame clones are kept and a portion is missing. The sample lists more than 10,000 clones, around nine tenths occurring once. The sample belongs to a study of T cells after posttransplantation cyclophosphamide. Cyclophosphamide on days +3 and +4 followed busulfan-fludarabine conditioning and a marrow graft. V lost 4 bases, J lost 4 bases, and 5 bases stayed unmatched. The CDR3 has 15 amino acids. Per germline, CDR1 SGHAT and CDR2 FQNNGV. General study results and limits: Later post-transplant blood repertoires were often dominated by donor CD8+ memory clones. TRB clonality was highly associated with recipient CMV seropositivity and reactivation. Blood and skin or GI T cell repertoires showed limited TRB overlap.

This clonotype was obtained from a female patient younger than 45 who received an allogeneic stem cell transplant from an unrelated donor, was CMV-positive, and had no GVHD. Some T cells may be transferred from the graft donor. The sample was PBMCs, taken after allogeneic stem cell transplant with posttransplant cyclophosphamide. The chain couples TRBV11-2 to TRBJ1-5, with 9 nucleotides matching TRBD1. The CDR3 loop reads CASSSRDRENQPQHF. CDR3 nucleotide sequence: TGTGCCAGCAGCTCTCGGGACAGGGAGAATCAGCCCCAGCATTTT.